Below, one TCR beta chain is given with its context. Germline V gene data show CDR1 as SGDLS and CDR2 as YYNGEE. CDR3 size: 13 residues. V lost 0 bases to trimming and J lost 2 bases, with 5 bases between them. This entry is derived from a study of blood T cell repertoires in COVID-19. Study details: Some COVID-19 samples were acute and others convalescent; all came from the United States, Italy and Spain. PBMCs, B-cell-depleted T cells, or T cells were the source of the cDNA or gDNA that made up the material.

Per the original methods: Amplification with reference gene primers provided the estimates of nucleated cell counts. Generated by immunoSEQ multiplex PCR, the TCRdb table keeps only in-frame clones and is missing some. V and J calls and clone size are copied from that table; D and trimming were computed from the DNA. The sample has 150,000 or so clones; 88% are singletons. This sequence was found in a man in his fifties or sixties with acute or convalescent COVID-19. Specimen: peripheral blood. The genes are TRBV9 and TRBJ1-1; D gene unclear. The CDR3 is CASSVVANTEAFF. Here the CDR3 DNA reads TGTGCCAGCAGCGTAGTAGCTAACACTGAAGCTTTCTTT.